The 31 T cell receptor beta chains below come from one sample, sequenced in a study of blood T cells in healthy people across ages (dated by TCRdb to the mid-2010s). The library relied on 5' RACE. Sequencing took place on an Illumina HiSeq 2500. A second PCR of roughly 6 to 11 cycles was run with a J-beta primer mix and a sample-barcoded 5' primer. TCRdb trimmed the raw reads at Q25, called clones with MiXCR and kept productive beta chains. Merged by CDR3 protein, the rows form single entries marked with the most common genes and DNA. The sample table lists 850,000 to 950,000 distinct CDR3 sequences, about 30% of them with a count of one. 17% of the sample is taken by the ten largest. Source material: blood. The origin of the receptors is a woman of 80 years or more in good health.

There are many counts of this clonotype. This chain joins TRBV7-9 and TRBJ2-3; the match to TRBD1 covers 12 bases. J was trimmed by 2 bases and V by 4 bases; bases with no gene match: 4. The germline gives CDR1 SEHNR, CDR2 FQNEAQ (reference sequence). CDR3 size: 16 residues. The CDR3 loop reads CASSSGTGGYTDTQYF. CDR3 nucleotide sequence: TGTGCCAGCAGCTCGGGGACAGGGGGCTACACAGATACGCAGTATTTT.

This clonotype was counted once. V and J are TRBV29-1 and TRBJ2-7, with TRBD1 identical over 8 bases. With V trimmed by 1 base and J by 4 bases, 9 bases remained unmatched. The CDR3 has 15 amino acids. CDR1 is SQVTM and CDR2 is ANQGSEA in the germline V gene. This CDR3 is CSVEGRAGGLYEQYF. CDR3 sequence (DNA): TGCAGCGTTGAAGGAAGGGCAGGGGGCTTGTACGAGCAGTACTTC.

This clonotype was picked up a small number of times. Since a much larger clone is just one base distant, this may be a read error. The chain couples TRBV7-2 to TRBJ2-1; D unresolved. Matching the DNA end better, TRBJ2-7 makes the J call doubtful. This CDR3 spans 15 amino acids. Germline loops: CDR1 SGHTA, CDR2 FQGNSA. CDR3 loop: CASSLSGLYGNEQYF. CDR3 nucleotide sequence: TGTGCCAGCAGCTTATCCGGGCTCTACGGCAATGAGCAGTACTTC.

V usage is TRBV5-4 and J usage is TRBJ1-1; no clear D. The CDR3 is 16 amino acids. Trimming cost V 0 bases and J 0 bases, with 12 bases left between them. Germline V gene sequence: CDR1 SGHNT, CDR2 YYREEE (reference sequence). The CDR3 region is CASSLAGRHMNTEAFF. CDR3 in DNA: TGTGCCAGCAGCTTGGCCGGCAGACACATGAACACTGAAGCTTTCTTT.

The chain joins TRBV7-2 to TRBJ2-4; 8 nucleotides align to TRBD2. The J segment lost 3 bases and the V segment lost 0 bases, leaving 10 bases of the junction unmatched. This CDR3 comprises 18 residues. The V gene's germline CDR1 is SGHTA and CDR2 FQGNSA. Here the CDR3 DNA reads TGTGCCAGCAGCTTAGCGGGGAAAGCGGGAGAAAGCAAAAACATTCAGTACTTC. Protein sequence: CASSLAGKAGESKNIQYF.

The chain combines TRBV6-5 with TRBJ2-5, with TRBD2 matching 10 bases. The length of the CDR3 is 14 residues. The germline gives CDR1 MNHEY, CDR2 SVGAGI. V trimming: 7 bases; J trimming: 11 bases; junction bases outside the gene matches: 13. The DNA for the CDR3 is TGTGCCAGCAATAGCGGGGGGTCTGGAAATGAGCAGTACTTC. Its translation is CASNSGGSGNEQYF.

In nucleotides, the CDR3 is TGTGCCAGCAACCGGAGGGACAGGGGGAAAGATGGCTACACCTTC. Protein sequence: CASNRRDRGKDGYTF. The V call is TRBV6-5, the J call TRBJ1-2; 11 bases are shared with TRBD1. This CDR3 is 15 amino acids long. Germline V gene data show CDR1 as MNHEY and CDR2 as SVGAGI. The trim removed 7 bases at V and 6 bases at J, leaving 10 bases unmatched.

This clonotype was counted many times. V is TRBV3-1 and J is TRBJ1-6, with D unresolved. V dropped 4 bases and J dropped 7 bases, with 11 bases sitting between them. The CDR3 totals 14 residues. Germline CDR1 is LGHDT and CDR2 is YNNKEL (reference sequence). The CDR3 sequence: CASSPDGRNSPLHF. The CDR3 DNA reads as TGTGCCAGCAGCCCGGACGGACGAAATTCACCCCTCCACTTT.

The rearrangement uses TRBV7-9 and TRBJ2-3; TRBD1 aligns across 9 bases. CDR1 and CDR2 from the germline V gene are SEHNR and FQNEAQ (reference sequence). The CDR3 loop spans 16 amino acids. After removal of 3 bases from V and 1 base from J, the junction contained 5 bases not matched to a gene. The CDR3 loop is CASSFTGGAGTDTQYF. CDR3 in DNA: TGTGCCAGCAGCTTTACAGGGGGCGCGGGCACAGATACGCAGTATTTT.

This clonotype was detected a few times. The rearrangement uses TRBV14 and TRBJ2-1; 7 nucleotides align to TRBD1. Germline V gives CDR1 SGHDN, CDR2 FVKESK. The CDR3 spans 14 residues. V lost 1 base to trimming and J lost 7 bases; unmatched junction nucleotides: 4. DNA of the CDR3: TGTGCCAGCAGCCAAGCGGGACAGAAGAATGAGCAGTTCTTC. This encodes CASSQAGQKNEQFF.

Comments on this clonotype: This may stem from a read error, because a much larger clone lies one nucleotide away. V is TRBV21-1 and J is TRBJ2-6; no DNA check was done on the table's D call, TRBD1. TRBV21-1 is a pseudogene locus. The CDR3 runs 18 residues. The CDR3 nucleotides are TGTGCCAGCAGCAAATTTCCCCTCTCCCCATCTGGGGTCAACGTCCTGACTTTC. Translated: CASSKFPLSPSGVNVLTF.

In this sample, this clonotype turned up many times. The chain uses TRBV6-5 and TRBJ2-1; D gene uncertain. Germline V CDR1 and CDR2: MNHEY, SVGAGI. V lost 8 bases and J 6 bases, leaving 17 bases between the germline ends. The CDR3 spans 14 residues. The CDR3 sequence: CASQNLPVTNEQFF. The CDR3 nucleotides read TGTGCCAGCCAAAACCTGCCGGTTACCAATGAGCAGTTCTTC.

Remarks on this clonotype: Being one base from a much bigger clone, this may be a read error. The chain combines TRBV6-2 or TRBV6-3 with TRBJ2-7; no definite D call. The end of the DNA is better explained by TRBJ2-5, so the J call may be wrong. Germline-derived CDR1 and CDR2 are MNHEY and SVGEGT. The CDR3 is made up of 16 amino acids. The CDR3 loop is CARSYTDKISQETQYF. CDR3 bases: TGTGCCCGCAGTTACACCGATAAGATATCCCAAGAGACCCAGTACTTC.

This clonotype came up once. A much larger clone sits a single nucleotide away, making a read error possible. V gene TRBV6-1 combines with J gene TRBJ2-5; D not certain. The length of the CDR3 is 14 residues. V was trimmed by 1 base and J by 11 bases, leaving 17 bases between them. Germline V lookup: CDR1 MNHNS, CDR2 SASEGT. CDR3: CASSEVGRRLEQYF. For the CDR3, the DNA is TGTGCCAGCAGTGAAGTAGGTAGGCGGCTAGAGCAGTACTTC.

The CDR3 spells CASSQVAGQGERNEQFF. The CDR3 nucleotides are TGTGCCAGCAGCCAAGTGGCGGGACAGGGGGAACGCAATGAGCAGTTCTTC. The chain employs TRBV4-2 and TRBJ2-1; 11 bases line up with TRBD1. The CDR3 is 17 amino acids. The ends lost 1 base at V and 6 bases at J; junction bases unmatched: 8. Germline assignment: CDR1 LGHNA and CDR2 YNFKEQ.

On this clonotype itself: A much larger clone lies a single base off, so this may be a read error. CDR3 bases: TGTGCCGGCAGGGCAGGGGGCGTGAATCAGCCCCAGCATTTT. Translated, it gives CAGRAGGVNQPQHF. This chain links TRBV6-5 with TRBJ1-5; 8 bases agree with TRBD1. This CDR3 has 14 residues. Germline lookup yields CDR1 MNHEY and CDR2 SVGAGI.

In this sample, this clonotype turned up many times. The V gene is TRBV20-1, the J gene TRBJ2-3; D might be TRBD1 (5 bases). Deletions cut 1 base from V and 5 bases from J, with 10 bases between. The germline V gene has CDR1 DFQATT and CDR2 SNEGSKA (reference sequence). CDR3 length: 13 amino acids. CDR3 coding DNA: TGCAGTGCTAGAGGAGCAGGGATAGATACGCAGTATTTT. Its translation: CSARGAGIDTQYF.

V and J are TRBV18 and TRBJ1-1; no clear D gene. Germline CDR1 reads KGHSH; CDR2 reads LQKENI. The CDR3 contains 12 residues. V was trimmed by 2 bases and J by 6 bases, leaving 7 bases between them. In nucleotides, the CDR3 is TGTGCCAGCTCACCAAAGGTCGCTGAAGCTTTCTTT. Protein: CASSPKVAEAFF.

The J gene is TRBJ2-4, the V gene TRBV7-2; TRBD2 agrees at 11 bases. Germline-derived CDR1 and CDR2 are SGHTA and FQGNSA. CDR3 length equals 17 residues. V lost 5 bases and J lost 6; bases outside the gene matches: 12. CDR3 DNA sequence: TGTGCCAGCAGCCCTCTTTGGGCTAGCGGGGGGATAAACATTCAGTACTTC. This sequence encodes CASSPLWASGGINIQYF.

As concerns this clonotype: Being one base from a much bigger clone, this may be a read error. CDR3 residues: CGAPGLAGIQETQYF. CDR3 DNA sequence: TGCGGTGCCCCAGGACTAGCGGGGATCCAAGAGACCCAGTACTTC. The V and J genes are TRBV20-1 and TRBJ2-5; 12 bases are a match to TRBD2. Germline V CDR1 and CDR2: DFQATT, SNEGSKA (reference sequence). The CDR3 contains 15 residues.

This clonotype was recorded many times. The chain joins TRBV20-1 to TRBJ2-1; D gene unclear. Trimming took 3 bases from V and 5 from J, leaving 8 bases between them. The CDR3 is 12 residues long. CDR1 is DFQATT and CDR2 is SNEGSKA in the germline V gene (reference sequence). The CDR3 reads CSASHPNNEQFF. The CDR3 coding sequence is TGCAGTGCTAGCCACCCAAACAATGAGCAGTTCTTC.

In regard to this clonotype: At one end the junction does not follow the germline gene, possibly because of a read error. This chain connects TRBV7-9 to TRBJ1-4, with 10 bases aligning to TRBD1. CDR1 SEHNR and CDR2 FQNEAQ come from the germline V gene (reference sequence). The CDR3 totals 15 residues. CDR3 sequence: CASSFLTGGSEKLFF. The CDR3 DNA follows: TGCGCCAGCAGCTTCCTGACAGGGGGCAGTGAAAAACTGTTTTTT.

This clonotype was detected ten times or more. The CDR3 loop is CSAPTNRGGSYEQYF. CDR3 sequence (DNA): TGCAGTGCGCCTACAAACAGGGGAGGTTCCTACGAGCAGTACTTC. The rearrangement links TRBV20-1 to TRBJ2-7, with a weak D call TRBD1 (7 bases). The CDR3 sequence is 15 residues long. Germline loops: CDR1 DFQATT, CDR2 SNEGSKA (reference sequence). Between the trimmed V and J ends, which lost 6 bases and 1 base, there was a span of 19 bases.

There are many counts of this clonotype. The gene calls are TRBV7-9 and TRBJ1-1; D is unresolved. V was cut by 6 bases and J by 1 base, with 15 bases left in between. Looked up from germline, CDR1 is SEHNR and CDR2 is FQNEAQ (reference sequence). This CDR3 has 15 residues. CDR3 residues: CASRSARAGNTEAFF. The CDR3 DNA reads as TGTGCCAGCAGATCCGCGCGGGCGGGGAACACTGAAGCTTTCTTT.

The rearrangement links TRBV7-2 to TRBJ1-2; D may be TRBD1 (6 bases). The CDR3 has 14 residues. CDR1 and CDR2 from the germline V gene are SGHTA and FQGNSA. Trimming shortened V by 6 bases and J by 0 bases, and 11 bases separated the two germline ends. CDR3 sequence: CASRRGGANYGYTF. The CDR3 DNA follows: TGTGCCAGCAGGAGGGGGGGAGCTAACTATGGCTACACCTTC.

This clonotype was picked up a small number of times. The V call is TRBV3-1, the J call TRBJ2-5, with 11 bases matching TRBD1. The trim removed 7 bases at V and 4 bases at J, leaving 8 bases unmatched. The CDR3 contains 15 residues. Germline CDR1 is LGHDT and CDR2 is YNNKEL (reference sequence). The CDR3 DNA sequence: TGTGCCAGCATGCCTCGGGACAGGGGGTCAGAGACCCAGTACTTC. Encoded protein: CASMPRDRGSETQYF.

This clonotype was recorded many times. This chain connects TRBV3-1 to TRBJ2-7, with D unresolved. Trimming took 0 bases from V and 2 from J, leaving 8 bases between them. This CDR3 region has 14 residues. Looked up from germline, CDR1 is LGHDT and CDR2 is YNNKEL (reference sequence). The CDR3 DNA reads TGTGCCAGCAGCCAAGAAGGGTGGACCTACGAGCAGTACTTC. Its protein is CASSQEGWTYEQYF.

A remark on this clonotype: Its ends do not fully match the called genes, so a read error is possible. The CDR3 loop reads CAGSPRQGAYEQYF. The CDR3 DNA reads TGTGCCGGCAGTCCTCGCCAGGGGGCCTACGAGCAGTACTTC. This chain links TRBV27 with TRBJ2-7; 7 bases agree with TRBD1. The CDR3 covers 14 residues. The germline CDR1 and CDR2 sequences are MNHEY and SMNVEV (reference sequence).

This clonotype appeared many times. The chain recombines TRBV15 with TRBJ2-7, with a weak D call TRBD2 (5 bases). Between the trimmed V and J ends, which lost 2 bases and 1 base, there was a span of 9 bases. CDR3 length equals 14 residues. Looked up from germline, CDR1 is LNHNV and CDR2 is YYDKDF (reference sequence). The CDR3 spells CATSRSGESYEQYF. The CDR3, as DNA: TGTGCCACCAGCAGATCCGGGGAATCCTACGAGCAGTACTTC.

Ten or more counts support this clonotype. The chain recombines TRBV6-2 or TRBV6-3 with TRBJ2-1; TRBD2 agrees at 9 bases. Germline V CDR1 and CDR2: MNHEY, SVGEGT. The CDR3 consists of 16 residues. V lost 5 bases and J lost 1; bases outside the gene matches: 6. Here the CDR3 DNA reads TGTGCCAGCAGTCAACTGACTAGCGGATCCTACAATGAGCAGTTCTTC. It yields the protein CASSQLTSGSYNEQFF.

In this sample, this clonotype turned up once. J is TRBJ2-5 and V is TRBV5-1; D may be TRBD2 (6 bases). CDR1 SGHRS and CDR2 YFSETQ come from the germline V gene. The CDR3 covers 15 residues. V was shortened by 4 bases and J by 2 bases, with 15 bases between the two germline ends. This chain's CDR3 is CASSRSGLGQETQYF. DNA for the CDR3: TGCGCCAGCAGCAGATCGGGACTGGGACAAGAGACCCAGTACTTC.